These T cell receptor beta chains were read from a single sample in a study of blood T cell repertoires in COVID-19. Assay: immunoSEQ multiplex PCR; the TCRdb copy retains only in-frame clones and omits some. The top ten hold 7% of the sample, which has 170,000 or so clones, more than 70% seen once. The material sequenced was peripheral blood. The receptors were gathered from a man between 50 and 59 years old with active or convalescent COVID-19. Each CDR3 is given with its conserved first and last residue. Each record gives: clone size, D gene, J gene, V gene, CDR3 DNA, CDR3 protein. D genes are given only for firm matches. Clone size appears in some rows only: once, few, many, or a class for an expanded clone.

clone size: -
D gene: -
J gene: TRBJ2-3
V gene: TRBV20-1
CDR3 DNA: TGCAGTGCTAGTTCGCGACAGGACCCCCGGCTCAGGGCAGATACGCAGTATTTT
CDR3 protein: CSASSRQDPRLRADTQYF

clone size: -
D gene: -
J gene: TRBJ1-2
V gene: TRBV2
CDR3 DNA: TGTGCCAGCAGTTCTGACAGCAACTATGGCTACACCTTC
CDR3 protein: CASSSDSNYGYTF

clone size: -
D gene: -
J gene: TRBJ1-5
V gene: TRBV6-6
CDR3 DNA: TGTGCCAGCAATACATTTGAGGGTCAGCCCCAGCATTTT
CDR3 protein: CASNTFEGQPQHF

clone size: -
D gene: TRBD2
J gene: TRBJ2-5
V gene: TRBV2
CDR3 DNA: TGTGCCAGCAGTAGCGGGAGGGCCAGAGAGACCCAGTACTTC
CDR3 protein: CASSSGRARETQYF

clone size: -
D gene: -
J gene: TRBJ2-7
V gene: TRBV7-3
CDR3 DNA: TGTGCCAGCAGCTTAGGTTCAGGGAACTACGAGCAGTACTTC
CDR3 protein: CASSLGSGNYEQYF

clone size: -
D gene: -
J gene: TRBJ1-2
V gene: TRBV6-6
CDR3 DNA: TGTGCCAGCAGTTACGGCGGGCCTGGAGTTAACTATGGCTACACCTTC
CDR3 protein: CASSYGGPGVNYGYTF

clone size: -
D gene: -
J gene: TRBJ1-4
V gene: TRBV6-5
CDR3 DNA: TGTGCCAGCAGCCCCTTCCCGGGACTCGGGGAAAAACTGTTTTTT
CDR3 protein: CASSPFPGLGEKLFF

clone size: -
D gene: TRBD1
J gene: TRBJ2-7
V gene: TRBV24-1
CDR3 DNA: TGTGCCACCAGTGCCAGGACAGGGGGCTCCTACGAGCAGTACTTC
CDR3 protein: CATSARTGGSYEQYF

clone size: -
D gene: TRBD1
J gene: TRBJ2-3
V gene: TRBV7-3
CDR3 DNA: TGTGCCAGCAGCATCGGGACAGGGATGATTGATACGCAGTATTTT
CDR3 protein: CASSIGTGMIDTQYF

clone size: -
D gene: -
J gene: TRBJ2-2
V gene: TRBV5-6
CDR3 DNA: TGTGCCAGCAGCTCGGCCCCGGTAGCGGTGAACACCGGGGAGCTGTTTTTT
CDR3 protein: CASSSAPVAVNTGELFF

clone size: -
D gene: -
J gene: TRBJ2-7
V gene: TRBV21-1
CDR3 DNA: TGTGCCAGCAGCAAAGAGGAGGGGACAGGGAAGTACGAGCAGTACTTC
CDR3 protein: CASSKEEGTGKYEQYF

clone size: -
D gene: -
J gene: TRBJ1-5
V gene: TRBV19
CDR3 DNA: TGTGCCAGTAGTACGACCCGCGGATTTATCCAGCCCCAGCATTTT
CDR3 protein: CASSTTRGFIQPQHF

clone size: -
D gene: TRBD2
J gene: TRBJ2-1
V gene: TRBV10-3
CDR3 DNA: TGTGCCATCAGTGGTACTAGCGGGTACAATGAGCAGTTCTTC
CDR3 protein: CAISGTSGYNEQFF

clone size: -
D gene: -
J gene: TRBJ2-3
V gene: TRBV6-6
CDR3 DNA: TGTGCCAGCAGTCAAACCCAGTCTTGGACAGATACGCAGTATTTT
CDR3 protein: CASSQTQSWTDTQYF

clone size: -
D gene: -
J gene: TRBJ2-2
V gene: TRBV6-4
CDR3 DNA: TGTGCCAGCAGTGACTCCCGGGAGACCGGGGAGCTGTTTTTT
CDR3 protein: CASSDSRETGELFF

clone size: -
D gene: -
J gene: TRBJ1-1
V gene: TRBV2
CDR3 DNA: TGTGCCAGCAGTGAAGATGGCTCTTATCACGCTTTCTTT
CDR3 protein: CASSEDGSYHAFF

clone size: -
D gene: -
J gene: TRBJ2-3
V gene: TRBV7-8
CDR3 DNA: TGTGCCAGCAGCCTGGGACTTGATACGCAGTATTTT
CDR3 protein: CASSLGLDTQYF

clone size: -
D gene: -
J gene: TRBJ2-2
V gene: TRBV6-4
CDR3 DNA: TGTGCCAGCAGCCGGGTTGCGAACACCGGGGAGCTGTTTTTT
CDR3 protein: CASSRVANTGELFF

clone size: -
D gene: TRBD1
J gene: TRBJ1-2
V gene: TRBV6-1
CDR3 DNA: TGTGCCAGCAGTGAAGCGGGGGACAGGGTCTATGGCTACACCTTC
CDR3 protein: CASSEAGDRVYGYTF

clone size: -
D gene: TRBD2
J gene: TRBJ2-1
V gene: TRBV3-1/TRBV3-2
CDR3 DNA: TGTGCCAGCAGCCAAGGGACTAGCCTGTTCTTC
CDR3 protein: CASSQGTSLFF

clone size: once
D gene: -
J gene: TRBJ1-4
V gene: TRBV29-1
CDR3 DNA: TGCAGCGTTGTTTCGGGTGGCGAAAAACTGTTTTTT
CDR3 protein: CSVVSGGEKLFF

clone size: -
D gene: -
J gene: TRBJ1-4
V gene: TRBV11-3
CDR3 DNA: TGTGCCAGCAGCTCCCACGTCGACAGACCAAATGAAAAACTGTTTTTT
CDR3 protein: CASSSHVDRPNEKLFF

clone size: -
D gene: -
J gene: TRBJ2-1
V gene: TRBV19
CDR3 DNA: TGTGCCAGTAGTATGGCTAGCACAGACAATGAGCAGTTCTTC
CDR3 protein: CASSMASTDNEQFF

clone size: -
D gene: TRBD1
J gene: TRBJ1-5
V gene: TRBV4-2
CDR3 DNA: TGTGCCAGCAGCCAAGAACAGGGGGCTAATCAGCCCCAGCATTTT
CDR3 protein: CASSQEQGANQPQHF

clone size: -
D gene: TRBD2
J gene: TRBJ2-7
V gene: TRBV7-9
CDR3 DNA: TGTGCCAGCAGCTTCCCTATTCGAGCGGGAGCCCCCTACGAGCAGTACTTC
CDR3 protein: CASSFPIRAGAPYEQYF

clone size: -
D gene: TRBD1
J gene: TRBJ1-1
V gene: TRBV5-1
CDR3 DNA: TGCGCCAGCAGCTTGACGCAGGGGGCGCGCCCGAACACTGAAGCTTTCTTT
CDR3 protein: CASSLTQGARPNTEAFF

clone size: -
D gene: -
J gene: TRBJ1-2
V gene: TRBV2
CDR3 DNA: TGTGCCAGCAGTGAACCAGGGGCTAACTATGGCTACACCTTC
CDR3 protein: CASSEPGANYGYTF

clone size: -
D gene: -
J gene: TRBJ1-1
V gene: TRBV7-3
CDR3 DNA: TGTGCCAGCAGCGTGCGGGGGGAGGACACTGAAGCTTTCTTT
CDR3 protein: CASSVRGEDTEAFF

clone size: -
D gene: -
J gene: TRBJ1-2
V gene: TRBV7-9
CDR3 DNA: TGTGCCAGCAGCTCCCCAGCACAGGGTACCTATGGCTACACCTTC
CDR3 protein: CASSSPAQGTYGYTF

clone size: once
D gene: -
J gene: TRBJ1-1
V gene: TRBV13
CDR3 DNA: TGTGCCAGCAGCTTAGTGGGTGAGGTAGCTTTCTTT
CDR3 protein: CASSLVGEVAFF

clone size: -
D gene: TRBD1
J gene: TRBJ1-4
V gene: TRBV29-1
CDR3 DNA: TGCAGCGTTGAGGGGACAGGGAGTGAAAAACTGTTTTTT
CDR3 protein: CSVEGTGSEKLFF

clone size: -
D gene: -
J gene: TRBJ1-5
V gene: TRBV19
CDR3 DNA: TGTGCCAGTAGTATAGAGGCAGTTTATAGCAATCAGCCCCAGCATTTT
CDR3 protein: CASSIEAVYSNQPQHF

clone size: -
D gene: TRBD1
J gene: TRBJ1-2
V gene: TRBV2
CDR3 DNA: TGTGCCAGCAGTGAGGGACAGGCGGTCTATGGCTACACCTTC
CDR3 protein: CASSEGQAVYGYTF

clone size: -
D gene: -
J gene: TRBJ1-4
V gene: TRBV4-3
CDR3 DNA: TGCGCCAGCAGCCACGGAACTAATGAAAAACTGTTTTTT
CDR3 protein: CASSHGTNEKLFF

clone size: -
D gene: TRBD1
J gene: TRBJ1-3
V gene: TRBV18
CDR3 DNA: TGTGCCAGCTCACGGGAAACCGGGACAGCCGGAAACACCATATATTTT
CDR3 protein: CASSRETGTAGNTIYF

clone size: -
D gene: -
J gene: TRBJ2-5
V gene: TRBV7-9
CDR3 DNA: TGTGCCAGCAGTATTTCCGGGACACACAAAGAAACCCAGTACTTC
CDR3 protein: CASSISGTHKETQYF

clone size: -
D gene: TRBD1
J gene: TRBJ1-6
V gene: TRBV10-1
CDR3 DNA: TGCGCCAGAATAACAGGGGGCGGGACCCTCCACTTT
CDR3 protein: CARITGGGTLHF

clone size: once
D gene: -
J gene: TRBJ1-2
V gene: TRBV7-2
CDR3 DNA: TGTGCCAGCAGCTCGACTCCTACAGGCCGAGCTAACTATGGCTACACCTTC
CDR3 protein: CASSSTPTGRANYGYTF

clone size: -
D gene: -
J gene: TRBJ1-1
V gene: TRBV6-4
CDR3 DNA: TGTGCCAGCAGTGACCTTACAGAGAACACTGAAGCTTTCTTT
CDR3 protein: CASSDLTENTEAFF

clone size: -
D gene: -
J gene: TRBJ2-5
V gene: TRBV6-2/TRBV6-3
CDR3 DNA: TGTGCCAGCAGTTATTGGCAGCAAGAGACCCAGTACTTC
CDR3 protein: CASSYWQQETQYF

clone size: -
D gene: TRBD1
J gene: TRBJ1-1
V gene: TRBV19
CDR3 DNA: TGTGCCAGTAGTAGGGACAGGGGTTCCACTGAAGCTTTCTTT
CDR3 protein: CASSRDRGSTEAFF

clone size: -
D gene: -
J gene: TRBJ2-2
V gene: TRBV29-1
CDR3 DNA: TGCAGCGTTGGCGGCTTTAGGGAGCTGTTTTTT
CDR3 protein: CSVGGFRELFF

clone size: -
D gene: -
J gene: TRBJ1-2
V gene: TRBV18
CDR3 DNA: TGTGCCAGCTCACTCCGAGTAGGAGGCTATGGCTACACCTTC
CDR3 protein: CASSLRVGGYGYTF

clone size: few
D gene: TRBD1
J gene: TRBJ1-2
V gene: TRBV6-6
CDR3 DNA: TGTGCCAGCAGTAACTACAGGGGAAACTATGGCTACACCTTC
CDR3 protein: CASSNYRGNYGYTF

clone size: -
D gene: -
J gene: TRBJ1-1
V gene: TRBV14
CDR3 DNA: TGTGCCAGCAGCCCCCCGACGACGGCGGGGTGGAACACTGAAGCTTTCTTT
CDR3 protein: CASSPPTTAGWNTEAFF

clone size: -
D gene: -
J gene: TRBJ1-2
V gene: TRBV6-5
CDR3 DNA: TGTGCCAACCTGGACAGATCTAACTATGGCTACACCTTC
CDR3 protein: CANLDRSNYGYTF